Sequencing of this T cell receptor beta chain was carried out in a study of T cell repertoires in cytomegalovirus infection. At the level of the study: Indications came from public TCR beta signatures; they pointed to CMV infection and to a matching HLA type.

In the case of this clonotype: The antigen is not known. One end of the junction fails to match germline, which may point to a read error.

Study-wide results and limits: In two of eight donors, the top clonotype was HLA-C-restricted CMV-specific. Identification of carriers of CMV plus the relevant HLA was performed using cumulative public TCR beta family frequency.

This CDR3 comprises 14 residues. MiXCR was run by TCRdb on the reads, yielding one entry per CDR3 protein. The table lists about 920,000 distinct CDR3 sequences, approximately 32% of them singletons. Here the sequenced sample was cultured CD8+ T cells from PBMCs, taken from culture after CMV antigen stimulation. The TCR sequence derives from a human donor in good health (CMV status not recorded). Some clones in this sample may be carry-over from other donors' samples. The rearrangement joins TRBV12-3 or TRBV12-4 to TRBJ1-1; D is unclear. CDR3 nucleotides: TGTGCCAGCAGTGCACCCGTGTACAACACTGAAGCTTTATTT. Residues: CASSAPVYNTEALF.